Listed below are T cell receptor beta chains from one sample, sequenced in a study of cytomegalovirus exposure and HLA in healthy donors. Assay: immunoSEQ multiplex PCR; the TCRdb copy retains only in-frame clones and omits some. Here the sample spans about 96,000 clones, 65% to 75% being singletons. Source material: PBMCs. Source of these receptors: a female donor in good health and CMV-seropositive. The CDR3 runs from the conserved cysteine through the conserved F or W. The D gene is left open where the match is weak. Clone size appears in some rows only: once, few, many, or a class for an expanded clone.

d_gene: -
abundance: -
j_gene: TRBJ1-2
v_gene: TRBV28
CDR3nt: TGTGCCAGCAGTCTCTTCTCTAGCAGGGGCGCACTCTATGGCTACACCTTC
CDR3aa: CASSLFSSRGALYGYTF

d_gene: -
abundance: -
j_gene: TRBJ2-1
v_gene: TRBV28
CDR3nt: TGTGCCAGCAGTTCTGACCGGACGGGGTCCAATGAGCAGTTCTTC
CDR3aa: CASSSDRTGSNEQFF

d_gene: -
abundance: -
j_gene: TRBJ2-5
v_gene: TRBV7-6
CDR3nt: TGTGCCAGCACCCTACTACGGGAGACCCAGTACTTC
CDR3aa: CASTLLRETQYF

d_gene: TRBD1
abundance: -
j_gene: TRBJ2-7
v_gene: TRBV7-9
CDR3nt: TGTGCCAGCAGCTTACCGGGACAGGGGGCCCGAGACGAGCAGTACTTC
CDR3aa: CASSLPGQGARDEQYF

d_gene: TRBD2
abundance: few
j_gene: TRBJ2-1
v_gene: TRBV4-3
CDR3nt: TGCGCCAGCAGCCAGGAAACTAGCGGGAACTACAATGAGCAGTTCTTC
CDR3aa: CASSQETSGNYNEQFF

d_gene: -
abundance: -
j_gene: TRBJ2-7
v_gene: TRBV2
CDR3nt: TGTGCCAGCAGTGAAGGGGGAGGCGGGGTGGACGAGCAGTACTTC
CDR3aa: CASSEGGGGVDEQYF

d_gene: TRBD1
abundance: -
j_gene: TRBJ1-6
v_gene: TRBV5-4
CDR3nt: TGTGCCAGCAGGTTGGACAGGGGAAGTAATTCACCCCTCCACTTT
CDR3aa: CASRLDRGSNSPLHF

d_gene: -
abundance: -
j_gene: TRBJ2-1
v_gene: TRBV7-2
CDR3nt: TGTGCCAGCAGCTTAGTTAATCTAGAGGTCCGCCGGTACAATGAGCAGTTCTTC
CDR3aa: CASSLVNLEVRRYNEQFF

d_gene: TRBD2
abundance: -
j_gene: TRBJ2-1
v_gene: TRBV6-4
CDR3nt: TGTGCCAGCAGTGACGGTACTAGCGGGAGTCGGGAGCAGTTCTTC
CDR3aa: CASSDGTSGSREQFF

d_gene: -
abundance: -
j_gene: TRBJ2-3
v_gene: TRBV6-6
CDR3nt: TGTGCCAGCAGTTACGCCCGGGACACAGATACGCAGTATTTT
CDR3aa: CASSYARDTDTQYF

d_gene: TRBD1
abundance: -
j_gene: TRBJ2-1
v_gene: TRBV4-2
CDR3nt: TGTGCCAGCGCCGGGACAGGGGGCCGCGATGAGCAGTTCTTC
CDR3aa: CASAGTGGRDEQFF

d_gene: -
abundance: few
j_gene: TRBJ1-1
v_gene: TRBV4-3
CDR3nt: TGCGCCAGCAGCCAAACAGGTTATACTGAAGCTTTCTTT
CDR3aa: CASSQTGYTEAFF

d_gene: -
abundance: -
j_gene: TRBJ1-2
v_gene: TRBV4-3
CDR3nt: TGCGCCAGCAGCCAAGATCAGAACAGGTTAAAAGGCTACACCTTC
CDR3aa: CASSQDQNRLKGYTF

d_gene: TRBD1
abundance: -
j_gene: TRBJ1-4
v_gene: TRBV4-2
CDR3nt: TGTGCCAGCAGCCAAGACCCATTGAGGGGGCTCTGGGAAAAACTGTTTTTT
CDR3aa: CASSQDPLRGLWEKLFF

d_gene: -
abundance: -
j_gene: TRBJ2-7
v_gene: TRBV7-8
CDR3nt: TGTGCCAGCAGTCTACAGGCAGGGGGGCCCTACGAGCAGTACTTC
CDR3aa: CASSLQAGGPYEQYF

d_gene: -
abundance: -
j_gene: TRBJ1-1
v_gene: TRBV11-2
CDR3nt: TGTGCCAGCAGCCAAGGAAGGGGGACAAAAGCTTTCTTT
CDR3aa: CASSQGRGTKAFF

d_gene: TRBD2
abundance: -
j_gene: TRBJ2-1
v_gene: TRBV7-9
CDR3nt: TGTGCCAGCAGCTTGTCTAGCGGGGGACACAATGAGCAGTTCTTC
CDR3aa: CASSLSSGGHNEQFF

d_gene: -
abundance: -
j_gene: TRBJ2-5
v_gene: TRBV6-6
CDR3nt: TGTGCCAGCAGTTTAGGGGGAAGGCAAGAGACCCAGTACTTC
CDR3aa: CASSLGGRQETQYF

d_gene: -
abundance: -
j_gene: TRBJ2-1
v_gene: TRBV6-5
CDR3nt: TGTGCCAGCAGTTACTCGAGGGACAATGAGCAGTTCTTC
CDR3aa: CASSYSRDNEQFF

d_gene: -
abundance: -
j_gene: TRBJ1-5
v_gene: TRBV28
CDR3nt: TGTGCCAGCACCTACTCCGGGGGAAGCAATCAGCCCCAGCATTTT
CDR3aa: CASTYSGGSNQPQHF

d_gene: TRBD1
abundance: -
j_gene: TRBJ2-5
v_gene: TRBV29-1
CDR3nt: TGCAGCGTTGGTGGGGGACAGGGGAGTGTGGAGACCCAGTACTTC
CDR3aa: CSVGGGQGSVETQYF

d_gene: -
abundance: -
j_gene: TRBJ2-3
v_gene: TRBV5-6
CDR3nt: TGTGCCAGCAGCTTTCCAGGGCCGACAGATACGCAGTATTTT
CDR3aa: CASSFPGPTDTQYF

d_gene: TRBD1
abundance: -
j_gene: TRBJ2-1
v_gene: TRBV4-3
CDR3nt: TGCGCCAGCAGCCACGAAGACAGGGCCGGTTACAATGAGCAGTTCTTC
CDR3aa: CASSHEDRAGYNEQFF

d_gene: -
abundance: -
j_gene: TRBJ2-1
v_gene: TRBV7-2
CDR3nt: TGTGCCAGCAGCTTGGCCTTGAGGGACAAGTTACGTGAGCAGTTCTTC
CDR3aa: CASSLALRDKLREQFF

d_gene: -
abundance: -
j_gene: TRBJ2-5
v_gene: TRBV29-1
CDR3nt: TGCAGCGTTGAAGACACAGCCGGGGGATGGACCCAGTACTTC
CDR3aa: CSVEDTAGGWTQYF

d_gene: -
abundance: -
j_gene: TRBJ1-1
v_gene: TRBV6-5
CDR3nt: TGTGCCAGCAGCGAACAGGGAGAGAACACTGAAGCTTTCTTT
CDR3aa: CASSEQGENTEAFF

d_gene: -
abundance: -
j_gene: TRBJ1-4
v_gene: TRBV6-5
CDR3nt: TGTGCCAGCAGTTCTGGGGCCCTCTCCGGAAAACTGTTTTTT
CDR3aa: CASSSGALSGKLFF

d_gene: TRBD2
abundance: -
j_gene: TRBJ2-1
v_gene: TRBV9
CDR3nt: TGTGCCAGCAGCGTAGTAGCCGGCGGGAGCCCTAGCTCCTACAATGAGCAGTTCTTC
CDR3aa: CASSVVAGGSPSSYNEQFF

d_gene: TRBD1
abundance: -
j_gene: TRBJ1-1
v_gene: TRBV4-2
CDR3nt: TGTGCCAGCAGCTCGATGACCGGGACAGGCTCTGAAGCTTTCTTT
CDR3aa: CASSSMTGTGSEAFF

d_gene: TRBD1
abundance: once
j_gene: TRBJ1-4
v_gene: TRBV4-2
CDR3nt: TGTGCCAGCAGCCAGGACAGGGCTTCCCGTGAAAAACTGTTTTTT
CDR3aa: CASSQDRASREKLFF

d_gene: -
abundance: -
j_gene: TRBJ2-1
v_gene: TRBV5-1
CDR3nt: TGCGCCAGCAGCTTGGGATTGGACAGATACAATGAGCAGTTCTTC
CDR3aa: CASSLGLDRYNEQFF

d_gene: TRBD1
abundance: once
j_gene: TRBJ1-1
v_gene: TRBV7-2
CDR3nt: TGTGCCAGCAGCTTGGACGGACAGGGGTTTAATGAAGCTTTCTTT
CDR3aa: CASSLDGQGFNEAFF

d_gene: -
abundance: -
j_gene: TRBJ2-1
v_gene: TRBV5-1
CDR3nt: TGCGCCAGCAGCTTGGTTAGGGCGCAAGAGGGTCCCAATGAGCAGTTCTTC
CDR3aa: CASSLVRAQEGPNEQFF

d_gene: TRBD2
abundance: -
j_gene: TRBJ2-7
v_gene: TRBV28
CDR3nt: TGTGCCAGCAGATGGACTAGCGGGAGGAACGAGCAGTACTTC
CDR3aa: CASRWTSGRNEQYF

d_gene: TRBD2
abundance: once
j_gene: TRBJ2-1
v_gene: TRBV30
CDR3nt: TGTGCCTGGAGAAGCGGGAGGGCCCTTGGTGAGCAGTTCTTC
CDR3aa: CAWRSGRALGEQFF

d_gene: -
abundance: -
j_gene: TRBJ1-6
v_gene: TRBV30
CDR3nt: TGTGCCTGGGGCCGCGGGAATAATTCACCCCTCCACTTT
CDR3aa: CAWGRGNNSPLHF

d_gene: TRBD2
abundance: -
j_gene: TRBJ2-7
v_gene: TRBV4-1
CDR3nt: TGCGCCAGCAGCCCAAGGGGGCTAGCGGGGGGCTACGAGCAGTACTTC
CDR3aa: CASSPRGLAGGYEQYF

d_gene: -
abundance: -
j_gene: TRBJ2-3
v_gene: TRBV7-3
CDR3nt: TGTGCCAGCAGCTTAAGACACAGCACAGATACGCAGTATTTT
CDR3aa: CASSLRHSTDTQYF

d_gene: -
abundance: few
j_gene: TRBJ1-6
v_gene: TRBV7-9
CDR3nt: TGTGCCAGCAGCTTAGGCAGAAATTCACCCCTCCACTTT
CDR3aa: CASSLGRNSPLHF

d_gene: TRBD1
abundance: -
j_gene: TRBJ1-2
v_gene: TRBV2
CDR3nt: TGTGCCAGCAGTGAAATACAGGGGTTAGGTGGTGGCTACACCTTC
CDR3aa: CASSEIQGLGGGYTF

d_gene: -
abundance: -
j_gene: TRBJ2-1
v_gene: TRBV9
CDR3nt: TGTGCCAGCAGCGCCCGCGGCAGGGGCACCTACAATGAGCAGTTCTTC
CDR3aa: CASSARGRGTYNEQFF

d_gene: -
abundance: -
j_gene: TRBJ2-1
v_gene: TRBV19
CDR3nt: TGTGCCAGTAGTATGAGGGAAAATGAGCAGTTCTTC
CDR3aa: CASSMRENEQFF

d_gene: -
abundance: many
j_gene: TRBJ1-1
v_gene: TRBV20-1
CDR3nt: TGCAGTGCTAGCATGAACACTGAAGCTTTCTTT
CDR3aa: CSASMNTEAFF

d_gene: TRBD2
abundance: once
j_gene: TRBJ2-3
v_gene: TRBV5-4
CDR3nt: TGTGCCAGCAGCCCTGGACCCTTGGGGGGGATGACAGATACGCAGTATTTT
CDR3aa: CASSPGPLGGMTDTQYF

d_gene: TRBD1
abundance: few
j_gene: TRBJ2-1
v_gene: TRBV5-4
CDR3nt: TGTGCCAGCAGCCCTGATATCGGGACAGGGGTAAATGAGCAGTTCTTC
CDR3aa: CASSPDIGTGVNEQFF

d_gene: TRBD1
abundance: -
j_gene: TRBJ2-7
v_gene: TRBV28
CDR3nt: TGTGCCAGTAGGACAGGGGTCGGTTACGAGCAGTACTTC
CDR3aa: CASRTGVGYEQYF

d_gene: -
abundance: -
j_gene: TRBJ2-6
v_gene: TRBV5-1
CDR3nt: TGCGCCAGCAGTTATGGAGGCTCTGGGGGGGCCAACGTCCTGACTTTC
CDR3aa: CASSYGGSGGANVLTF

d_gene: -
abundance: many
j_gene: TRBJ1-1
v_gene: TRBV21-1
CDR3nt: TGTGCCAGCAGCAAAGACAGGGGGCGCAACACTGAAGCTTTCTTT
CDR3aa: CASSKDRGRNTEAFF

d_gene: -
abundance: -
j_gene: TRBJ2-7
v_gene: TRBV5-1
CDR3nt: TGCGCCAGCAGCTTGGCAGGGATCCGCTACGAGCAGTACTTC
CDR3aa: CASSLAGIRYEQYF

d_gene: TRBD1
abundance: once
j_gene: TRBJ2-7
v_gene: TRBV28
CDR3nt: TGTGCCAGCACCAAGACAGGGGTCGAGCAGTACTTC
CDR3aa: CASTKTGVEQYF

d_gene: -
abundance: -
j_gene: TRBJ2-7
v_gene: TRBV4-3
CDR3nt: TGCGCCAGCAGCCAAGATCGGAGAGACCAGGAGCAGTACTTC
CDR3aa: CASSQDRRDQEQYF

d_gene: TRBD1
abundance: -
j_gene: TRBJ1-2
v_gene: TRBV4-3
CDR3nt: TGCGCCAGCAGCCAAGGCTCCGGGACAGGGGGCGCCGGCTACACCTTC
CDR3aa: CASSQGSGTGGAGYTF

d_gene: -
abundance: -
j_gene: TRBJ2-2
v_gene: TRBV15
CDR3nt: TGTGCCACCAGCAGAGATCGGGGGAACACCGGGGAGCTGTTTTTT
CDR3aa: CATSRDRGNTGELFF